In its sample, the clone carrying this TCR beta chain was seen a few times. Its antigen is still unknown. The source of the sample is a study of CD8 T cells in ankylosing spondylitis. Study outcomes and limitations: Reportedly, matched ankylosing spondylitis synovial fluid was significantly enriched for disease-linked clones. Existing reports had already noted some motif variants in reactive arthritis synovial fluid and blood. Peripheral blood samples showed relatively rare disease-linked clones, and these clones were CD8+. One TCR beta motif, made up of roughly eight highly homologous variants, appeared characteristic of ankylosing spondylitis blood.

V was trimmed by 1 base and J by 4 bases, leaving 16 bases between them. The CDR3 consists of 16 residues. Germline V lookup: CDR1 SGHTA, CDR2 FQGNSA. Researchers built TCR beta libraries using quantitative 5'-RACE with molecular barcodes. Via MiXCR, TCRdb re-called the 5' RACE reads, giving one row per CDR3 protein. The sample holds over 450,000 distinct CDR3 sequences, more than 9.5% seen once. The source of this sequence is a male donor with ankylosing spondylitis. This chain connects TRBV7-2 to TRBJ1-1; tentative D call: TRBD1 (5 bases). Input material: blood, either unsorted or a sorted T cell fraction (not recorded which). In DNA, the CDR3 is TGTGCCAGCAGCTTAGGGGGACCGGGGTCGGGCACTGAAGCTTTCTTT. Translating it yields CASSLGGPGSGTEAFF.